This T cell receptor (beta chain) was recovered during a study of blood T cells in healthy people across ages. A J-beta primer mix and a sample-barcoded 5' primer were used in a second PCR of roughly 6 to 11 cycles. TCRdb called the 5' RACE reads again in MiXCR, with one record for every CDR3 protein. The repertoire consists of under 1,100,000 distinct CDR3 sequences, with 25% occurring once and the leading ten covering approximately 0.79%. Germline V gives CDR1 SGHTA, CDR2 FQGNSA. This CDR3 is 14 amino acids long. Deletions cut 1 base from V and 5 bases from J, with 8 bases between. These sequences were also reported in another study, on T cells of mothers and their children.

The receptor was isolated from a girl between 2 and 10 years old in good health. The sample taken for sequencing was blood. The chain links TRBV7-2 to TRBJ1-4; D remains ambiguous. The CDR3 is CASSLGDINEKLFF. Here the CDR3 DNA reads TGTGCCAGCAGCTTAGGAGATATCAATGAAAAACTGTTTTTT.